This T cell receptor (beta chain) appears in the sequencing data of a study of high-grade serous ovarian cancer treatment subgroups. This table comes from immunoSEQ multiplex PCR, and its TCRdb copy is limited to in-frame clones, with some not included. Here the sample spans 30,000 to 40,000 clones, about 79% being singletons. A note on this clone: Its antigen remains unidentified.

General study findings and limits: These tumor repertoires lack spatial information from bulk sequencing.

In germline, CDR1 is SGHNT, CDR2 YENEEA. The CDR3 is made up of 15 amino acids. V trimming: 5 bases; J trimming: 7 bases; junction bases outside the gene matches: 8. Tumor samples were taken before definitive surgery or chemotherapy. Input material: tumor tissue. The TCR originated in a human donor with high-grade serous ovarian cancer. V and J are TRBV11-3 and TRBJ2-1; TRBD2 matches 10 bases. This CDR3 is CASSPLAGELNEQFF. For the CDR3, the DNA is TGTGCCAGCAGCCCGCTAGCGGGAGAGTTGAATGAGCAGTTCTTC.